The source of this T cell receptor (beta chain) is a study of T cell repertoires in cytomegalovirus infection. The CDR3 runs to 16 residues. With V trimmed by 5 bases and J by 1 base, 9 bases remained unmatched. Germline V gives CDR1 SGHAT, CDR2 FQNNGV. Using its own MiXCR run on the reads, TCRdb lists one record per CDR3 protein. The data contain roughly 570,000 distinct CDR3 sequences, about 40% of them singletons. In its sample, this clonotype was seen a few times. Its antigen is not known. The sequence derives from a human donor in good health (CMV status not recorded). Some clones in this sample may be carry-over from other donors' samples. The chain joins TRBV11-2 to TRBJ2-7; 9 bases are shared with TRBD1. Sequences were derived from cultured PBMCs, sampled from culture after CMV antigen stimulation. The DNA for the CDR3 is TGTGCCAGCAGCAACCTACCGGGACAGGGATCCTACGAGCAGTACTTC. Protein: CASSNLPGQGSYEQYF.